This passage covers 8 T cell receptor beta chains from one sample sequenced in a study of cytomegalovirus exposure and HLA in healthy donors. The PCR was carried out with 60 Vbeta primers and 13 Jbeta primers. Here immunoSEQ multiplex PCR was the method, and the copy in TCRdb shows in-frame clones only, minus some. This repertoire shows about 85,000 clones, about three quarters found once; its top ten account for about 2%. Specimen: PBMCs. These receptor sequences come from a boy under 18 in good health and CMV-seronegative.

The CDR3 sequence: CASSLASTDTQYF. CDR3 bases: TGTGCCAGCAGCTTGGCCAGCACAGATACGCAGTATTTT. This chain links TRBV7-2 with TRBJ2-3; D uncertain. V was pared by 3 bases and J by 0 bases, with 4 bases between. Per germline, CDR1 SGHTA and CDR2 FQGNSA. This CDR3 is built from 13 residues.

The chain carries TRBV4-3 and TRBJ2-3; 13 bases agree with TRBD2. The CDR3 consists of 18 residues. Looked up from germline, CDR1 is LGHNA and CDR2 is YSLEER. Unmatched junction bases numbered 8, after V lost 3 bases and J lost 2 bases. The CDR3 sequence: CASSHGLAGAQLTDTQYF. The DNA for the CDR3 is TGCGCCAGCAGCCACGGACTAGCGGGGGCCCAACTCACAGATACGCAGTATTTT.

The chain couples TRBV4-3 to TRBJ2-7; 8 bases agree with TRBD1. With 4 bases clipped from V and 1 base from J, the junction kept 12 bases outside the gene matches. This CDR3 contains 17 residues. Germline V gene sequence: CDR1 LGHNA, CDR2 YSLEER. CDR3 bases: TGCGCCAGCAGCCTTTACCAGGACAGGGAAATTTCCTACGAGCAGTACTTC. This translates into CASSLYQDREISYEQYF.

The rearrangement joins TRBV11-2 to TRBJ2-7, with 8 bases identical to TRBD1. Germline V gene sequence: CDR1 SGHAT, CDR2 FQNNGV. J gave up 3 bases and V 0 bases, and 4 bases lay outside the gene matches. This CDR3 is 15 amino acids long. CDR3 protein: CASSLDTGGYYEQYF. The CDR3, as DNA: TGTGCCAGCAGCTTAGATACAGGGGGATACTACGAGCAGTACTTC.

The CDR3 nucleotides are TGTGCCAGTAGAGGGCGGGGGAACACTGAAGCTTTCTTT. Translating it yields CASRGRGNTEAFF. The chain carries TRBV19 and TRBJ1-1, with D unclear. Germline-derived CDR1 and CDR2 are LNHDA and SQIVND (reference sequence). Trimming pared 6 bases from V and 1 base from J, leaving 9 bases between. There are 13 residues in the CDR3.

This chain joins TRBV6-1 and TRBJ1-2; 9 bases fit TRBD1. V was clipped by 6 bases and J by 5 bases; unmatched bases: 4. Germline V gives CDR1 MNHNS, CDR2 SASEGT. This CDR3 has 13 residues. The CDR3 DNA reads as TGTGCCAGCAGCCGACAGGGGGAATATGGCTACACCTTC. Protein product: CASSRQGEYGYTF.

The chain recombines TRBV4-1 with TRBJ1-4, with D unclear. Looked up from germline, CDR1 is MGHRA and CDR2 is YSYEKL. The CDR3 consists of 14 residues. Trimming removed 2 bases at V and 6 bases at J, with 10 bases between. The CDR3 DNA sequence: TGCGCCAGCAGCCAACAATCGGGAGATGAAAAACTGTTTTTT. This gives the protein CASSQQSGDEKLFF.

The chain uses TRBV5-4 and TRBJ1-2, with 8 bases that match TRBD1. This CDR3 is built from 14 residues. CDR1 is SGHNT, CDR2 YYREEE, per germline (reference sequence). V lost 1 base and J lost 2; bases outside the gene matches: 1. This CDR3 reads CASSLTGGNYGYTF. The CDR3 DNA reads TGTGCCAGCAGCTTGACAGGGGGAAACTATGGCTACACCTTC.